The TCR beta chain under discussion was sequenced for a study of neoadjuvant anti-PD-1 for oral cavity cancer. Study at large: Nivolumab at 3 mg/kg was mostly given biweekly, three to four doses, pre-surgery. Patients without progression got a fourth dose around day 43.

The method was immunoSEQ multiplex PCR; TCRdb's version includes in-frame clones alone and lacks a portion of them. The table has approximately 83,000 clones, about 84% seen once. The germline CDR1 and CDR2 sequences are MNHNS and SASEGT. The CDR3 has 16 residues. V lost 4 bases to trimming and J lost 1 base; unmatched junction nucleotides: 6. Note on this clone: As yet, its antigen is unknown.

Study-level findings and limits: Non-responders to neoadjuvant nivolumab had significantly more clonal PBMC T cells than responders. Only a few patients per response group were TCR-analyzed; validation needed.

The sample consisted of PBMCs, taken before nivolumab (anti-PD-1) treatment. This sequence originates from a person between 40 and 80 years old with oral cavity squamous cell carcinoma. V is TRBV6-1 and J is TRBJ1-5; TRBD1 matches 8 bases. The CDR3 coding sequence is TGTGCCAGCAGTGTTGCAGGGGGCTTGAGCAATCAGCCCCAGCATTTT. This gives the protein CASSVAGGLSNQPQHF.